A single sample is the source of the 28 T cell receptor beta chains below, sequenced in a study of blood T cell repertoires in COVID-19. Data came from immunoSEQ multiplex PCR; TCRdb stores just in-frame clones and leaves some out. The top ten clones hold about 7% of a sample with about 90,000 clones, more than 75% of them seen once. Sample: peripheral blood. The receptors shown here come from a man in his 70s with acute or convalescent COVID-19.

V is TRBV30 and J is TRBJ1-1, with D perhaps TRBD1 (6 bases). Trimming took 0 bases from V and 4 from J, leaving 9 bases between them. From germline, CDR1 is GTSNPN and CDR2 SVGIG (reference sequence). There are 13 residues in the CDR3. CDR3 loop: CAWSVQGVTEAFF. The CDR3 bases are TGTGCCTGGAGTGTACAGGGCGTCACTGAAGCTTTCTTT.

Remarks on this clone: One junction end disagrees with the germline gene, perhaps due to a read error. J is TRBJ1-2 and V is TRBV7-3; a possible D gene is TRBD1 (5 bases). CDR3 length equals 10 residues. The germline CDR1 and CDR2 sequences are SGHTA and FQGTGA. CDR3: CASSSKYRPF. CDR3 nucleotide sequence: TGTGCCAGCAGCTCGAAGTACAGGCCCTTC.

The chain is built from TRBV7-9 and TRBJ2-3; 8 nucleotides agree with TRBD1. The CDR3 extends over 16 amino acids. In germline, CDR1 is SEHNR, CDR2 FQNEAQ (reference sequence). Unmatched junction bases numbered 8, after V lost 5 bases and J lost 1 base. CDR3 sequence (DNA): TGTGCCAGCAGCCTAGACAGGGGACGGGGCACAGATACGCAGTATTTT. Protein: CASSLDRGRGTDTQYF.

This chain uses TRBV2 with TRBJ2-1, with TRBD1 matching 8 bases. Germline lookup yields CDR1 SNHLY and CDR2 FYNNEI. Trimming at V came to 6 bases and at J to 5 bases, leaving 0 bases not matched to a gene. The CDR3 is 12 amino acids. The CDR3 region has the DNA TGTGCCAGCAGGGGACAGGACAATGAGCAGTTCTTC. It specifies CASRGQDNEQFF. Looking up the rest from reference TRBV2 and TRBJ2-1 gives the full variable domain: EPEVTQTPSHQVTQMGQEVILRCVPISNHLYFYWYRQILGQKVEFLVSFYNNEISEKSEIFDDQFSVERPDGSNFTLKIRSTKLEDSAMYFCASRGQDNEQFFGPGTRLTVL.

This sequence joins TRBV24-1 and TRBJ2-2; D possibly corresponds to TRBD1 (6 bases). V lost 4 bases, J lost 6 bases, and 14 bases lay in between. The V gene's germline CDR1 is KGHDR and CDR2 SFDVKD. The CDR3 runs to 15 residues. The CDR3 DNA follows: TGTGCCACCAGTGACACACAGGGACGGGCCGGGGAGCTGTTTTTT. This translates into CATSDTQGRAGELFF.

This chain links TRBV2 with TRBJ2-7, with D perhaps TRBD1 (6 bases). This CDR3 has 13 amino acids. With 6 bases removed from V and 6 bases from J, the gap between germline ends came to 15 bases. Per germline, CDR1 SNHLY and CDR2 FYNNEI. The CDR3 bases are TGTGCCAGCAGACCCAACCAGGGGTCCGAGCAGTACTTC. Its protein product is CASRPNQGSEQYF.

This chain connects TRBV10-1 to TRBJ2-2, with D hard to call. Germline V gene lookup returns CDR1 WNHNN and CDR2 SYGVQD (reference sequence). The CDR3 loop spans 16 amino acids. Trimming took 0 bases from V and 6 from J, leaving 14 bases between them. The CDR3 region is CASSESTAAQAGELFF. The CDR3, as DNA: TGCGCCAGCAGTGAGTCAACGGCGGCGCAAGCCGGGGAGCTGTTTTTT.

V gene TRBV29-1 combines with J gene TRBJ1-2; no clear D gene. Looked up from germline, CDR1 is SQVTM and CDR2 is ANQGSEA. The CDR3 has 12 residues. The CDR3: CAGRAGGYGYTF. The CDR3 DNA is TGCGCCGGGAGGGCGGGTGGCTATGGCTACACCTTC. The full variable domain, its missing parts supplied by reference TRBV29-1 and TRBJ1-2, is SAVISQKPSRDICQRGTSLTIQCQVDSQVTMMFWYRQQPGQSLTLIATANQGSEATYESGFVIDKFPISRPNLTFSTLTVSNMSPEDSSIYLCAGRAGGYGYTFGSGTRLTVV.

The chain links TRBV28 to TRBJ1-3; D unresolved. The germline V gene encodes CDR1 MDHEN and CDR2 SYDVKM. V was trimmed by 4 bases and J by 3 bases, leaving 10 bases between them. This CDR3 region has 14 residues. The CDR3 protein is CASSSNLSGNTIYF. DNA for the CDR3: TGTGCCAGCAGTTCGAACTTGAGTGGAAACACCATATATTTT.

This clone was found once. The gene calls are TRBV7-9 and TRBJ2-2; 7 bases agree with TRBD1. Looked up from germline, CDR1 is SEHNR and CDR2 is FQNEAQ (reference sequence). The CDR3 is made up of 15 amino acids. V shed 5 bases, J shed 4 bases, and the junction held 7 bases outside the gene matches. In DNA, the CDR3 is TGTGCCAGCAGCAGCTACAGGGGAACCACCGGGGAGCTGTTTTTT. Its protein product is CASSSYRGTTGELFF.

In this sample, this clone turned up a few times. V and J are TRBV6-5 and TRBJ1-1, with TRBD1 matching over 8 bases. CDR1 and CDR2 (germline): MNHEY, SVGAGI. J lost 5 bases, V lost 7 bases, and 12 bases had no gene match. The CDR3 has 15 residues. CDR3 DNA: TGTGCCAGCACCCGATCCCCCGACAGGGGAACTGAAGCTTTCTTT. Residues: CASTRSPDRGTEAFF.

CDR3 DNA: TGTGCCAGCAGCCCCGGAGGCATGGTCGGCTACACCTTC. Translating it yields CASSPGGMVGYTF. This chain links TRBV5-6 with TRBJ1-2; no firm D call. V lost 4 bases, J lost 8 bases, and 15 bases lay in between. The CDR3 is made up of 13 amino acids. Per germline, CDR1 SGHDT and CDR2 YYEEEE.

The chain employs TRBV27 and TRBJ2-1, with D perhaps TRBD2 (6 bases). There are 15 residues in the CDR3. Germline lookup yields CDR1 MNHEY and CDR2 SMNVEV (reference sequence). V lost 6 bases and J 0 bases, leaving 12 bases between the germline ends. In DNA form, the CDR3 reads TGTGCCAGCAGCTTGGACGGGAGCTCCTACAATGAGCAGTTCTTC. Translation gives CASSLDGSSYNEQFF.

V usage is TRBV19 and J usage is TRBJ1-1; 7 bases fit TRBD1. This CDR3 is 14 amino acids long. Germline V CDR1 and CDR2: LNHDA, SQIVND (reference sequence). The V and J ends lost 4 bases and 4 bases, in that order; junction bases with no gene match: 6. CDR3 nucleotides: TGTGCCAGTAGTAGTTATTCAGGGGGCACTGAAGCTTTCTTT. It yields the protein CASSSYSGGTEAFF.

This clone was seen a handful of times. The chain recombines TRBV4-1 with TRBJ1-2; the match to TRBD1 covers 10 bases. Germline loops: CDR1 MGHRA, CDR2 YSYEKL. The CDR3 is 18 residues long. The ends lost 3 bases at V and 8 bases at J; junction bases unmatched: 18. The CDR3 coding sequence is TGCGCCAGCAGCCAGGCCCGGGACAGGGGCGGTAGAGGAGAAGGCTACACCTTC. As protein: CASSQARDRGGRGEGYTF.

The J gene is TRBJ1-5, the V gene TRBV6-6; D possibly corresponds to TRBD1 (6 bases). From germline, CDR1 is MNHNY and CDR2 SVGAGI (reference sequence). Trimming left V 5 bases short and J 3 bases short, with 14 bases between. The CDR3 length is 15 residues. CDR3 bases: TGTGCCAGCAGTAGCGGACAGTCCTCCAATCAGCCCCAGCATTTT. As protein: CASSSGQSSNQPQHF.

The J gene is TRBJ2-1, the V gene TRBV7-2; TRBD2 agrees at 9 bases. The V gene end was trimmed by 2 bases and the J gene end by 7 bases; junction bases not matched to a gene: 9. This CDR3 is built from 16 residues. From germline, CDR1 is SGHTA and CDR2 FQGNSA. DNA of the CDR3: TGTGCCAGCAGCTTAAGTTCGGGACTAGCCTTGAATGAGCAGTTCTTC. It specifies CASSLSSGLALNEQFF.

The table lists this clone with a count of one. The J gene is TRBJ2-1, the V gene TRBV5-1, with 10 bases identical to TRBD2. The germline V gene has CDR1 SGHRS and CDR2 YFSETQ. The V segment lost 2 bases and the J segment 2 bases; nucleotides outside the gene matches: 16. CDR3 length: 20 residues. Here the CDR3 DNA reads TGCGCCAGCAGCTTAGTGCCTAGGGCTAGCGGGGGCACCACCTACAATGAGCAGTTCTTC. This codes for CASSLVPRASGGTTYNEQFF.

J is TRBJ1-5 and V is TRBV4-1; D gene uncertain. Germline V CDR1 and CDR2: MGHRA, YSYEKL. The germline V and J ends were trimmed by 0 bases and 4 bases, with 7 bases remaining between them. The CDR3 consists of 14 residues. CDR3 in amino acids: CASSQEPRNQPQHF. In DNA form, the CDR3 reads TGCGCCAGCAGCCAAGAGCCCAGAAATCAGCCCCAGCATTTT.

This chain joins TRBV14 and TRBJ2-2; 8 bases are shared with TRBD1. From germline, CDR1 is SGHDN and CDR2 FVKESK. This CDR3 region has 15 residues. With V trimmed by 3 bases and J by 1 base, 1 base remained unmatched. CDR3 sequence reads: CASSQGTGNTGELFF. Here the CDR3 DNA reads TGTGCCAGCAGCCAGGGGACAGGGAACACCGGGGAGCTGTTTTTT.

DNA for the CDR3: TGTGCCAGCAGCTTCAGGGGGGAACAAGAGACCCAGTACTTC. Translated: CASSFRGEQETQYF. The chain links TRBV7-9 to TRBJ2-5, with a tentative D call TRBD1 (7 bases). Germline CDR1 and CDR2: SEHNR and FQNEAQ (reference sequence). The CDR3 is made up of 14 amino acids. Trimming removed 3 bases from V and 2 bases from J, with 10 bases in between. Complete variable domain (other parts from reference TRBV7-9 and TRBJ2-5): DTGVSQNPRHKITKRGQNVTFRCDPISEHNRLYWYRQTLGQGPEFLTYFQNEAQLEKSRLLSDRFSAERPKGSFSTLEIQRTEQGDSAMYLCASSFRGEQETQYFGPGTRLLVL.

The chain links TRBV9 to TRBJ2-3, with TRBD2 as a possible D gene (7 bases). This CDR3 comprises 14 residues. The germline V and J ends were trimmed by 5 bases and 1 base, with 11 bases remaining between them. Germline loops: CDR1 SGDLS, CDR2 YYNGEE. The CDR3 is CASSAGARTDTQYF. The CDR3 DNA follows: TGTGCCAGCAGTGCGGGGGCCCGCACAGATACGCAGTATTTT.

The CDR3 spells CASSLSGADTQYF. The DNA of the CDR3 is TGTGCCAGCAGCTTATCAGGGGCAGATACGCAGTATTTT. V usage is TRBV7-3 and J usage is TRBJ2-3; D perhaps matches TRBD1 (6 bases). V dropped 2 bases and J dropped 4 bases, with 7 bases sitting between them. CDR3 length: 13 amino acids. Germline CDR1 SGHTA, CDR2 FQGTGA. Using reference TRBV7-3 and TRBJ2-3 for the parts outside the CDR3, the full variable domain is GAGVSQTPSNKVTEKGKYVELRCDPISGHTALYWYRQSLGQGPEFLIYFQGTGAADDSGLPNDRFFAVRPEGSVSTLKIQRTERGDSAVYLCASSLSGADTQYFGPGTRLTVL.

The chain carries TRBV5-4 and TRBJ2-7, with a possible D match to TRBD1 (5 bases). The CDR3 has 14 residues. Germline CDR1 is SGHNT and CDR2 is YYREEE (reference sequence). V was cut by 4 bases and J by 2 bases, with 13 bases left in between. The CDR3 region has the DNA TGTGCCAGCAGCCGCCCCGACAGACCCTACGAGCAGTACTTC. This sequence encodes CASSRPDRPYEQYF.

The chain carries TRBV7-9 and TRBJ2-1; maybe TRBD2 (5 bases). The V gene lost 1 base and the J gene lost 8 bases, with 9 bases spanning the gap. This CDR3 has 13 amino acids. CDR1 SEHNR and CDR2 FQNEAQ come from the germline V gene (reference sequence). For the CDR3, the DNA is TGTGCCAGCAGCTTAGACGAGGACTATGAGCAGTTCTTC. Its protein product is CASSLDEDYEQFF.

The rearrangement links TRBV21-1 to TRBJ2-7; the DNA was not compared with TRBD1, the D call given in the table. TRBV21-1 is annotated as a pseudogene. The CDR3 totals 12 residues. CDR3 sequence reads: CASTQVGDEQYV. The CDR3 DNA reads TGTGCCAGCACACAGGTAGGAGATGAGCAGTACGTC.

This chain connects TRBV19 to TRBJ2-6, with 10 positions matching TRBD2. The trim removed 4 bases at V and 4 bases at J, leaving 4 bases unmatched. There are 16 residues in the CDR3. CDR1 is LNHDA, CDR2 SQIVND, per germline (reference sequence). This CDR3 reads CASSTELAGGANVLTF. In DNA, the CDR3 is TGTGCCAGTAGTACCGAACTAGCGGGAGGGGCCAACGTCCTGACTTTC.

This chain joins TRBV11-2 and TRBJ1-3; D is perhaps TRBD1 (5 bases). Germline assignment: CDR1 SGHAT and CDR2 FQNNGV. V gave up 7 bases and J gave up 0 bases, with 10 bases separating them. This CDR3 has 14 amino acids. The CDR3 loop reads CASTLGLSGNTIYF. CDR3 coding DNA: TGTGCCAGCACCCTGGGACTCTCTGGAAACACCATATATTTT.